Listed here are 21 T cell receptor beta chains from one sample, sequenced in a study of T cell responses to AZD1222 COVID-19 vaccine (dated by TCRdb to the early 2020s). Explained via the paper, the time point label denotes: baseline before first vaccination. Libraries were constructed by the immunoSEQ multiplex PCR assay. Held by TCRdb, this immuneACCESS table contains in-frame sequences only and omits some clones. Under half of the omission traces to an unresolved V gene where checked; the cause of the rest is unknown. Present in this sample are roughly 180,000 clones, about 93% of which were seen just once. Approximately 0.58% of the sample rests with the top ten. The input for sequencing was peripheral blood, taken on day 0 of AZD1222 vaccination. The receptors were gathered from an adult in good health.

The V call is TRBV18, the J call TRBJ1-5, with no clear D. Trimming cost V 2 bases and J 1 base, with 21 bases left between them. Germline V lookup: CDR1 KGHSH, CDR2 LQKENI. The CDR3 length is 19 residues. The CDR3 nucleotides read TGTGCCAGCTCACCAGAACCACCTACAAACTTCGGCAGCAATCAGCCCCAGCATTTT. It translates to CASSPEPPTNFGSNQPQHF.

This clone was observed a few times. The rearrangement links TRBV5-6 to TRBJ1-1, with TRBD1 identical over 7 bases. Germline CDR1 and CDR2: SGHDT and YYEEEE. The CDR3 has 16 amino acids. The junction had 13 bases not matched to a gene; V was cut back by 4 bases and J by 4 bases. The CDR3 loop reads CASSPQDRKDVTEAFF. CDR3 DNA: TGTGCCAGCAGCCCGCAGGACAGGAAAGATGTCACTGAAGCTTTCTTT.

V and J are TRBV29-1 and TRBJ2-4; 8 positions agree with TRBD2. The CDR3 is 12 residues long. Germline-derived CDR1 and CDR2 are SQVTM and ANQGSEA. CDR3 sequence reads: CSAAGGLNIQYF. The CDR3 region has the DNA TGCAGTGCCGCGGGAGGCTTAAACATTCAGTACTTC.

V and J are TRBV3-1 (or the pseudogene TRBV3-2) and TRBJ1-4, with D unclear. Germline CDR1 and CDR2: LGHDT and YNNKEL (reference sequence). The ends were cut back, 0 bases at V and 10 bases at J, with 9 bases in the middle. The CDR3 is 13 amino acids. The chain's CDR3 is CASSQESFGKLFF. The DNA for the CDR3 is TGTGCCAGCAGCCAAGAGTCGTTCGGAAAACTGTTTTTT.

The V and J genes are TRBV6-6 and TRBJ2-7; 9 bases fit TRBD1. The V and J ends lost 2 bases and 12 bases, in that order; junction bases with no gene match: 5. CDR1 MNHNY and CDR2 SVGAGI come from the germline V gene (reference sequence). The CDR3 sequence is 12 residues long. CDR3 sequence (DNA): TGTGCCAGCAGTTACCCCGGGACAGGGTGGTACTTC. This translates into CASSYPGTGWYF.

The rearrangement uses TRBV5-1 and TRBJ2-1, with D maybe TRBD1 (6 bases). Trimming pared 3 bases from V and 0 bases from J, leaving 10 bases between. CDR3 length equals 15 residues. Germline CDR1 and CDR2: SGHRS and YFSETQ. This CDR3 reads CASSWDISSYNEQFF. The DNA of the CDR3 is TGCGCCAGCAGCTGGGACATCAGCTCCTACAATGAGCAGTTCTTC. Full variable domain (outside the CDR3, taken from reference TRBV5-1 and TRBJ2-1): KAGVTQTPRYLIKTRGQQVTLSCSPISGHRSVSWYQQTPGQGLQFLFEYFSETQRNKGNFPGRFSGRQFSNSRSEMNVSTLELGDSALYLCASSWDISSYNEQFFGPGTRLTVL.

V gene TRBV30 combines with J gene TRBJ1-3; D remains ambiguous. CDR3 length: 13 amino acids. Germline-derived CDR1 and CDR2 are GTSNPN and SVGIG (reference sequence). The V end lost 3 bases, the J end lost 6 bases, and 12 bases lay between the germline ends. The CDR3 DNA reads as TGTGCCTGGAGAGATCGGGCGGTAAACACCATATATTTT. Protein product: CAWRDRAVNTIYF. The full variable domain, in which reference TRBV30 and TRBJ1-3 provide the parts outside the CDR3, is SQTIHQWPATLVQPVGSPLSLECTVEGTSNPNLYWYRQAAGRGLQLLFYSVGIGQISSEVPQNLSASRPQDRQFILSSKKLLLSDSGFYLCAWRDRAVNTIYFGEGSWLTVV.

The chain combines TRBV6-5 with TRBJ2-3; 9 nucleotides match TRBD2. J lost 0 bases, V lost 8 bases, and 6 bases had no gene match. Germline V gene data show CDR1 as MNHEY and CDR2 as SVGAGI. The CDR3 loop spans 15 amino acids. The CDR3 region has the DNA TGTGCCAGCTCTGGGGCGGGAGGGAGCACAGATACGCAGTATTTT. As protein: CASSGAGGSTDTQYF.

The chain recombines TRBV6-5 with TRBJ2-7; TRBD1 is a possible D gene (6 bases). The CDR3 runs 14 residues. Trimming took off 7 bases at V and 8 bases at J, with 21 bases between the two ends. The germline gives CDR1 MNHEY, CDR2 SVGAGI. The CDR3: CASNPGTSPIQQYF. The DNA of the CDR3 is TGTGCCAGCAACCCCGGGACAAGCCCAATCCAGCAGTACTTC.

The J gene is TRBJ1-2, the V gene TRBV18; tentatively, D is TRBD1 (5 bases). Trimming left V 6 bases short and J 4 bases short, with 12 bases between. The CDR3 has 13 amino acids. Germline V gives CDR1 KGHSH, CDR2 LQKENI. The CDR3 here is CASSPTGPYGYTF. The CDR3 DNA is TGTGCCAGCTCGCCTACAGGTCCCTATGGCTACACCTTC.

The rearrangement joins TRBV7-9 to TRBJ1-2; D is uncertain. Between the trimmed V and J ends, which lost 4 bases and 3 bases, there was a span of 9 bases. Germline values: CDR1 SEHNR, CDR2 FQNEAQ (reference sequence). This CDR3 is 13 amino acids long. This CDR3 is CASSSGNYYGYTF. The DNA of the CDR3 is TGTGCCAGCAGCTCGGGGAATTACTATGGCTACACCTTC.

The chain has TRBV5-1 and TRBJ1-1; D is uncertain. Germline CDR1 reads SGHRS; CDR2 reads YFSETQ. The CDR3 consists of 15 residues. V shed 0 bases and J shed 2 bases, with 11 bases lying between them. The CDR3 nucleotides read TGCGCCAGCAGCTTGGTTCCCCACGGAAACACTGAAGCTTTCTTT. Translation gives CASSLVPHGNTEAFF. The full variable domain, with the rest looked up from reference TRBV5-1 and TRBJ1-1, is KAGVTQTPRYLIKTRGQQVTLSCSPISGHRSVSWYQQTPGQGLQFLFEYFSETQRNKGNFPGRFSGRQFSNSRSEMNVSTLELGDSALYLCASSLVPHGNTEAFFGQGTRLTVV.

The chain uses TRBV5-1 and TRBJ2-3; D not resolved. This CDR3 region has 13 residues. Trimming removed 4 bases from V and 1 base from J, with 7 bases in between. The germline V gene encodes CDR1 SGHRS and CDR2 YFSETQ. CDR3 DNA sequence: TGCGCCAGCAGCCCTACCGGCACAGATACGCAGTATTTT. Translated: CASSPTGTDTQYF. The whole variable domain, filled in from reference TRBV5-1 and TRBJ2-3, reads KAGVTQTPRYLIKTRGQQVTLSCSPISGHRSVSWYQQTPGQGLQFLFEYFSETQRNKGNFPGRFSGRQFSNSRSEMNVSTLELGDSALYLCASSPTGTDTQYFGPGTRLTVL.

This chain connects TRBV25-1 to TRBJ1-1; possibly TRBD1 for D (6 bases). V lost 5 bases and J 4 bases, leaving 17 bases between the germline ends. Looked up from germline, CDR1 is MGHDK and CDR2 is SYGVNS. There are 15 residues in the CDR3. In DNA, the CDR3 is TGTGCCAGCAGTCCTACAGGGACCTGGATCACTGAAGCTTTCTTT. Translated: CASSPTGTWITEAFF.

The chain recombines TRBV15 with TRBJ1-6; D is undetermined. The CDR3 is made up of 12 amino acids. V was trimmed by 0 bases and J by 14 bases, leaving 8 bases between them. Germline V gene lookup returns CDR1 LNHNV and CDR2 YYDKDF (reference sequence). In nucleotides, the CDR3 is TGTGCCACCAGCAGAGATCTTTTGGCCCTCCACTTT. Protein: CATSRDLLALHF.

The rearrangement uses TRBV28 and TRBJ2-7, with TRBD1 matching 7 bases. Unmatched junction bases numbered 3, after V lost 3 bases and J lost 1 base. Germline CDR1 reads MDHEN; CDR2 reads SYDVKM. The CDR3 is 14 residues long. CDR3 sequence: CASSLTGKSYEQYF. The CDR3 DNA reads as TGTGCCAGCAGTTTGACAGGGAAGTCCTACGAGCAGTACTTC.

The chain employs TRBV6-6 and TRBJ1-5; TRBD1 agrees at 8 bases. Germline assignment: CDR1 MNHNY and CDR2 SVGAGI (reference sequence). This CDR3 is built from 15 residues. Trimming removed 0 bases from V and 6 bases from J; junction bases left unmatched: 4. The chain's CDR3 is CASSYSQGVGQPQHF. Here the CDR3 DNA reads TGTGCCAGCAGTTACTCACAGGGGGTCGGTCAGCCCCAGCATTTT.

DNA of the CDR3: TGTGCCAGCGCCCGACAGGGGACACCCTACGAGCAGTACTTC. Its protein product is CASARQGTPYEQYF. V and J are TRBV7-2 and TRBJ2-7; TRBD1 matches at 8 bases. This CDR3 spans 14 amino acids. Trimming removed 8 bases from V and 2 bases from J; junction bases left unmatched: 8. CDR1 is SGHTA and CDR2 is FQGNSA in the germline V gene. Looking up the rest from reference TRBV7-2 and TRBJ2-7 gives the full variable domain: GAGVSQSPSNKVTEKGKDVELRCDPISGHTALYWYRQSLGQGLEFLIYFQGNSAPDKSGLPSDRFSAERTGGSVSTLTIQRTQQEDSAVYLCASARQGTPYEQYFGPGTRLTVT.

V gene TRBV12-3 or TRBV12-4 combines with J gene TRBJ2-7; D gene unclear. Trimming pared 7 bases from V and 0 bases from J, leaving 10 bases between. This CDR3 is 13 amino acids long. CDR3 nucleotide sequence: TGTGCCAGCACTTGGGCTCCCTCCTACGAGCAGTACTTC. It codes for CASTWAPSYEQYF.

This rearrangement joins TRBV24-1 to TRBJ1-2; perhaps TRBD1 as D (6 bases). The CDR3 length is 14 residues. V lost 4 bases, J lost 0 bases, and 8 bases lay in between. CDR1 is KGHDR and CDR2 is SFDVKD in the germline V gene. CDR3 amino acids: CATSDTGSNYGYTF. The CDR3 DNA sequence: TGTGCCACCAGTGACACAGGGTCTAACTATGGCTACACCTTC.

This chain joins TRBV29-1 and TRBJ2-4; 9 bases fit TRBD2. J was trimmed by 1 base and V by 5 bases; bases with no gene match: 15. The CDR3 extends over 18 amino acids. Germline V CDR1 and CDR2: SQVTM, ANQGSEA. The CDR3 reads CSVSSSGGRARAKNIQYF. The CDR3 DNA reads TGCAGCGTTTCATCGAGCGGCGGGAGGGCCAGGGCCAAAAACATTCAGTACTTC.